The clone carrying this TCR beta chain was seen a few times. Germline lookup yields CDR1 LNHDA and CDR2 SQIVND (reference sequence). This CDR3 is built from 16 residues. V was pared by 6 bases and J by 5 bases, with 22 bases between. The source of the sample is a study of T-cell reconstitution after alpha-beta-depleted transplantation in children. The library targeted TCRbeta and was prepared with unique molecular identifiers. TCRdb re-analysed the PCR reads in MiXCR, keeping a single row per CDR3 protein. The sample holds hundreds of thousands of distinct CDR3 sequences; over 10% are singletons and the top ten take 0.65% to 0.9%.

The receptor was isolated from a girl aged 2 to 10 with congenital amegakaryocytic thrombocytopenia, due to receive a stem cell transplant. The V and J genes are TRBV19 and TRBJ1-2, with D hard to call. The sample in question was PBMCs, obtained before TCRalphabeta/CD19-depleted stem cell transplant. CDR3 bases: TGTGCCAGTAGACCATCGATCGGATCACTCCAATATGGCTACACCTTC. Its translation is CASRPSIGSLQYGYTF.